Presented here are 11 T cell receptor beta chains from one specimen sequenced in a study of regulatory T cells in long-lasting Graves disease. The authors built TCR beta libraries using iRepertoire HTBI primers and Arm-PCR of CDR3 regions. TCRdb re-called the multiplex PCR reads with MiXCR, one entry per CDR3 protein. The data show around 420,000 distinct CDR3 sequences, with approximately 15% seen just once and about 7.6% held by the top ten. This sample's time point: newly diagnosed GD, antithyroid drugs for less than 3 months. From PBMCs, RNA was extracted and then used to make the TCR library. The same data also went into a second study, on T cells in Graves' hyperthyroidism and ophthalmopathy.

The sequences come from peripheral blood mononuclear cells (PBMCs), collected at new diagnosis, from a patient treated with antithyroid drugs. The source is a woman aged 40 to 55 with Graves disease.

There are many counts of this clonotype. This rearrangement joins TRBV2 to TRBJ1-5; 9 bases fit TRBD1. V lost 6 bases and J lost 1; bases outside the gene matches: 10. Germline V gives CDR1 SNHLY, CDR2 FYNNEI. The CDR3 extends over 17 amino acids. CDR3 nucleotides: TGTGCCAGCAGGGAATACAGGGGGCAGGGGAGCAATCAGCCCCAGCATTTT. This codes for CASREYRGQGSNQPQHF.

In its sample, this clonotype was seen a few times. The chain has TRBV19 and TRBJ2-1; 11 nucleotides align to TRBD2. The CDR3 is 20 residues long. Germline lookup yields CDR1 LNHDA and CDR2 SQIVND (reference sequence). J gave up 6 bases and V 4 bases, and 20 bases lay outside the gene matches. The CDR3, as DNA: TGTGCCAGTAGTACCAACACAGGGTGGGCAAGTAGCGGGAGGGCCAATGAGCAGTTCTTC. Amino acids: CASSTNTGWASSGRANEQFF.

This clonotype occurred many times. This chain joins TRBV12-3 or TRBV12-4 and TRBJ2-3; no firm D call. V gave up 2 bases and J gave up 2 bases, with 11 bases separating them. The CDR3 has 15 amino acids. CDR3 sequence reads: CASSLRQTPTDTQYF. Written as DNA, the CDR3 is TGTGCCAGCAGTTTAAGGCAGACACCCACAGATACGCAGTATTTT.

This clonotype was found many times. The chain combines TRBV7-2 with TRBJ2-7; 8 bases are a match to TRBD2. Germline V gene data show CDR1 as SGHTA and CDR2 as FQGNSA. The ends lost 7 bases at V and 2 bases at J; junction bases unmatched: 7. This CDR3 comprises 14 residues. The chain's CDR3 is CASTSGGFPYEQYF. The CDR3 DNA follows: TGTGCCAGCACCTCGGGGGGGTTCCCCTACGAGCAGTACTTC. The whole variable domain, filled in from reference TRBV7-2 and TRBJ2-7, reads GAGVSQSPSNKVTEKGKDVELRCDPISGHTALYWYRQSLGQGLEFLIYFQGNSAPDKSGLPSDRFSAERTGGSVSTLTIQRTQQEDSAVYLCASTSGGFPYEQYFGPGTRLTVT.

There are many counts of this clonotype. This chain links TRBV7-2 with TRBJ2-5; 7 positions agree with TRBD2. The V and J ends lost 4 bases and 9 bases, in that order; junction bases with no gene match: 14. CDR1 is SGHTA and CDR2 is FQGNSA in the germline V gene. This CDR3 comprises 15 residues. This chain's CDR3 is CASSSTLGGSRPQYF. The CDR3 region has the DNA TGTGCCAGCAGCTCCACCCTGGGGGGGAGTAGGCCCCAGTACTTC.

The V and J genes are TRBV12-5 and TRBJ2-7; 9 bases align to TRBD2. CDR1 and CDR2 (germline): LGHNT, FRNRAP. V gave up 1 base and J gave up 3 bases; unmatched junction bases: 1. This CDR3 has 14 residues. CDR3 DNA sequence: TGTGCTAGTGGTTTGGGACTAGCGGACTACGAGCAGTACTTC. Translating it yields CASGLGLADYEQYF.

At least ten counts were recorded for this clonotype. The chain is built from TRBV13 and TRBJ2-5; the match to TRBD2 covers 9 bases. CDR3 size: 15 residues. J gave up 1 base and V 4 bases, and 4 bases lay outside the gene matches. CDR1 and CDR2 from the germline V gene are PRHDT and FYEKMQ (reference sequence). The CDR3 reads CASSSSGGIQETQYF. CDR3 coding DNA: TGTGCCAGCAGCTCAAGCGGGGGGATCCAAGAGACCCAGTACTTC.

This clonotype was picked up a small number of times. V is TRBV7-9 and J is TRBJ2-2; 13 bases match TRBD2. Germline CDR1 is SEHNR and CDR2 is FQNEAQ (reference sequence). The V segment lost 3 bases and the J segment 5 bases; nucleotides outside the gene matches: 3. This CDR3 has 16 residues. The CDR3 loop is CASSFGLAGVTGELFF. The CDR3 nucleotides read TGTGCCAGCAGCTTCGGACTAGCGGGAGTAACCGGGGAGCTGTTTTTT. The variable domain in full, completed from reference TRBV7-9 and TRBJ2-2, reads DTGVSQNPRHKITKRGQNVTFRCDPISEHNRLYWYRQTLGQGPEFLTYFQNEAQLEKSRLLSDRFSAERPKGSFSTLEIQRTEQGDSAMYLCASSFGLAGVTGELFFGEGSRLTVL.

Concerning this clonotype itself: Given a far larger clone just one base away, this is likely a sequencing read error. The V call is TRBV12-3 or TRBV12-4, the J call TRBJ2-3; the match to TRBD2 covers 8 bases. The end of the DNA is better explained by TRBJ2-5, so the J call may be wrong. The CDR3 length is 15 residues. In DNA, the CDR3 is TGTGCCAGCAGAAAAGGGGCACTCGGGGGGGGGACCCAGTACTTC. Translated: CASRKGALGGGTQYF.

For this clonotype: One base away lies a much larger clone, so this may be a sequencing read error. The chain links TRBV27 to TRBJ2-2, with 8 bases fitting TRBD2. The V gene's germline CDR1 is MNHEY and CDR2 SMNVEV (reference sequence). This CDR3 region has 18 residues. The V gene end was trimmed by 5 bases and the J gene end by 5 bases; junction bases not matched to a gene: 16. The CDR3 is CASSTIRPVRGGTGELFF. The DNA for the CDR3 is TGTGCCAGCAGTACCATTAGACCAGTCCGGGGGGGGACCGGGGAGCTGTTTTTT.

This clonotype was recorded many times. CDR3 region: CASSPGTGWFEQYF. CDR3 sequence (DNA): TGTGCCAGCAGTCCAGGGACAGGGTGGTTCGAGCAGTACTTC. The gene calls are TRBV28 and TRBJ2-7; TRBD1 matches 9 bases. V was clipped by 5 bases and J by 6 bases; unmatched bases: 8. The CDR3 runs 14 residues. Germline lookup yields CDR1 MDHEN and CDR2 SYDVKM.